One T cell receptor (beta chain) is described in this entry. Its target is not known. These data originate in a study of vaccination and CD4 T cells after COVID-19. The treatment was: approximately nine-day PBMC culture with coronavirus spike peptide pools or control peptides (ViraFEST assay). At the Johns Hopkins FTIC core, DNA taken from cultured CD4+ T cells was sequenced by way of the Oncomine TCR Beta short-read assay. From the PCR reads, TCRdb called clonotypes with MiXCR, one entry per CDR3 protein. The table includes about 20,000 distinct CDR3 sequences, under 70% detected once. The V and J ends lost 5 bases and 7 bases, in that order; junction bases with no gene match: 14. The CDR3 is 17 residues long. Looked up from germline, CDR1 is LNHDA and CDR2 is SQIVND (reference sequence).

The V gene is TRBV19, the J gene TRBJ1-2; TRBD1 matches at 12 bases. The origin of this receptor is a human donor who had recovered from COVID-19. Sequencing was carried out using CD4+ T cells from blood, cultured in vitro. The CDR3 region has the DNA TGTGCCAGTAGTGCAACCGGGACAGGGGGCCAAACGCTTGGCTACACCTTC. It is translated as CASSATGTGGQTLGYTF.